The T cell receptor (beta chain) under discussion was sequenced for a study of CD8+ T cells in alopecia areata (dated 2018 in TCRdb). About the study as a whole: The treated patients took part in an open-label pilot trial in which moderate-to-severe alopecia areata was treated with oral tofacitinib at 5 to 10 mg twice daily. Tofacitinib was administered for 6 to 18 months, and 6 months of follow-up off drug were then conducted to assess delayed response and recurrence. High-throughput TCRbeta sequencing was used to examine T cell clonal expansion in alopecia areata in both the C3H/HeJ mouse model and human patients. Human TCRbeta sequencing covered scalp tissue and sorted CD4+ and CD8+ peripheral blood T cells from patchy and totalis/universalis alopecia areata patients and healthy controls. Biopsies were taken from tofacitinib-treated patients at baseline and again at 4 and 24 weeks into treatment, and several of those patients also had a later scalp biopsy. Scalp clonality was compared among normal scalp (n=4), patchy alopecia areata scalp (n=8), and alopecia totalis/universalis scalp (n=8). The RNA source kit depended on sample type: the PAXgene miRNA kit for fixed scalp, the miRNeasy kit for PBMCs, and the RNeasy kit for mouse skin. TCRbeta CDR3 regions were amplified by immunoSEQ multiplex PCR with 35 Vbeta forward and 13 Jbeta reverse primers.

On this clone itself: What antigen it recognizes has not been identified. The input lacks base qualities; no much larger clone sits a single base away.

The junction shows trimming of 5 bases on V and 2 bases on J, and the gene matches do not reach 5 bases of it. CDR1 SNHLY and CDR2 FYNNEI are derived from the germline V gene. Taken from cysteine to phenylalanine, the CDR3 has 14 residues. The kept DNA is CDR3 alone, 42 bases in frame from the first base. Peripheral blood and lesional scalp punch biopsies were obtained from patients with alopecia areata. PBMCs were separated by density centrifugation and stained for CD3, CD4 and CD8, after which CD4+ and CD8+ T cells were sorted on a FACSAria. Points the paper makes about the study in general: Scalp TCR repertoire analysis is complicated because resident alphabeta T cells in normal human skin are also sequenced, whereas mouse skin is dominated by gammadelta T cells. Shared TCR sequences between patients were less evident than in mice, which may be partly attributable to HLA diversity in the patient population. Compared with normal scalp, lesional scalp, particularly in alopecia totalis/universalis, had higher clonality and more expanded CD8+ clones, which suggests antigenic drive.

The library was produced with the immunoSEQ multiplex PCR assay. For TCR sequencing, RNA was extracted from every sample and reverse transcribed into cDNA to serve as template. First-strand cDNA was synthesized using SuperScript III with a 2:1 mix of oligo-dT and random hexamers. A synthetic immune receptor repertoire was used to assess amplification bias, and residual bias was removed computationally. In the authors' own workflow: Raw reads were preprocessed to remove errors, and CDR3 was defined according to IMGT conventions as the region from the conserved cysteine to phenylalanine. Clonality was calculated as 1 minus Shannon entropy normalized by log2 of the number of productive unique TCRs. Whether scalp clones were CD4 or CD8 was inferred by matching scalp TCRbeta sequences against CD4 and CD8 repertoires sorted from blood. Here the immuneACCESS table is served through TCRdb, limited to in-frame sequences with V and J called. Missing clones are a known gap in these copies; in checked studies unresolved V genes cover under half, and the rest lacks a known reason. For V, J and clone size, that table is used; D and trimming come from the DNA. For this sample the table gives about 120,000 clones, of which roughly two fifths were detected only once. The ten largest make up approximately 3.1% of the sample.

The chain joins TRBV2 to TRBJ1-2; a stretch of 7 junction bases matches TRBD1. The receptor's source is a human donor with alopecia areata. Material for sequencing was CD4+ T cells sorted from blood. The nucleotide sequence is TGTGCCAGCAGTACCAGACAGGGAAACTATGGCTACACCTTC. It translates as CASSTRQGNYGYTF.